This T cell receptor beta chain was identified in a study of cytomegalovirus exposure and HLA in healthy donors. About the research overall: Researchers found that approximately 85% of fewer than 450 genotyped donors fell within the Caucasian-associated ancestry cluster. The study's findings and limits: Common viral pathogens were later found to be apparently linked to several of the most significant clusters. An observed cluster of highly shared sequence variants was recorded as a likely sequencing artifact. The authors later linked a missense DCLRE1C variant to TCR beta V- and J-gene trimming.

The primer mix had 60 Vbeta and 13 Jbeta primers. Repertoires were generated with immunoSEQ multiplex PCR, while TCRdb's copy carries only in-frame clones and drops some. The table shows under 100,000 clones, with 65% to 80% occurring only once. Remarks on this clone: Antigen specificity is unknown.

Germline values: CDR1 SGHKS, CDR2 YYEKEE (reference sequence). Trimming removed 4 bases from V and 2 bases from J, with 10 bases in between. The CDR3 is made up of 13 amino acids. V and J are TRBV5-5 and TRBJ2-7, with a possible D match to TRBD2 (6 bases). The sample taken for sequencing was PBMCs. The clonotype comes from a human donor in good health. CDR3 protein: CASSPAGTYEQYF. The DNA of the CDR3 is TGTGCCAGCAGCCCCGCGGGGACCTACGAGCAGTACTTC.